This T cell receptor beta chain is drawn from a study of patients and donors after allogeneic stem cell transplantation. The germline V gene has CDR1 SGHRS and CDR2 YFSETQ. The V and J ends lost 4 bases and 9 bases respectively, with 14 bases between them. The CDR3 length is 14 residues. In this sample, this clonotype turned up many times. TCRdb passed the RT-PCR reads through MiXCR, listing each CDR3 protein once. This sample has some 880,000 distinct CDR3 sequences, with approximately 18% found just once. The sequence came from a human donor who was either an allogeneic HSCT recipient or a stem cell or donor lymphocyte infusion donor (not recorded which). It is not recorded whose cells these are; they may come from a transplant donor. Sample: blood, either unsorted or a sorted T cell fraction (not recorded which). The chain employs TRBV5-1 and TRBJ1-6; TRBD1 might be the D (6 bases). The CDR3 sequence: CASSVDKGGSPLHF. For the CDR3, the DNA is TGCGCCAGCAGCGTGGACAAGGGGGGTTCACCCCTCCACTTT.